The 4 T cell receptor beta chains reported below all come from one sample, sequenced in a study of cytotoxic CD8 clonotypes in ibrutinib-treated CLL. Clones were sequenced by immunoSEQ multiplex PCR, and TCRdb holds only the in-frame ones, with some missing. The sample records some 28,000 clones, approximately 62% being singletons. The sequenced sample was PBMCs, obtained before ibrutinib treatment. These receptors were obtained from a human donor with chronic lymphocytic leukemia.

The chain couples TRBV23-1 to TRBJ2-5; no reliable D call. TRBV23-1 is noted as an ORF with a role that remains uncertain. Trimming cost V 1 base and J 8 bases, with 5 bases left between them. The CDR3 length is 11 residues. CDR3 DNA sequence: TGCGCCAGCAGTCAATTAGGCACCCAGTACTTC. Translated: CASSQLGTQYF.

The rearrangement links TRBV2 to TRBJ1-1; possible D gene TRBD1, 6 bases. Per the germline V gene, CDR1 is SNHLY and CDR2 is FYNNEI. CDR3 size: 14 residues. The ends were cut back, 4 bases at V and 4 bases at J, with 13 bases in the middle. CDR3 in amino acids: CASSASTGFTEAFF. CDR3 bases: TGTGCCAGCAGTGCTAGCACAGGGTTCACTGAAGCTTTCTTT.

The V and J genes are TRBV2 and TRBJ2-5; weak D call: TRBD2 (5 bases). Germline V CDR1 and CDR2: SNHLY, FYNNEI. This CDR3 region has 13 residues. V was shortened by 8 bases and J by 1 base, with 11 bases between the two germline ends. The CDR3 region is CASHEGIQETQYF. The CDR3 region has the DNA TGTGCCAGCCATGAGGGAATCCAAGAGACCCAGTACTTC.

The V and J genes are TRBV23-1 and TRBJ2-2; tentative D call: TRBD1 (6 bases). TRBV23-1 is an ORF; its function is uncertain. CDR3 length equals 19 residues. V was clipped by 0 bases and J by 3 bases, with 20 bases between them. The CDR3: CASSQSSRTVSIHTGELFF. As DNA, the CDR3 is TGCGCCAGCAGTCAATCTTCAAGGACAGTTTCTATTCACACCGGGGAGCTGTTTTTT.